A selection of T cell receptor beta chains follows, all from one sample in a study of blood T cell repertoires in COVID-19. Assay: immunoSEQ multiplex PCR; the TCRdb copy retains only in-frame clones and omits some. The sample holds a few hundred thousand clones, nearly 90% seen once. Sequencing input: peripheral blood. These TCRs come from a woman between 40 and 50 years old who had recovered from COVID-19. Each CDR3 is given with its conserved first and last residue. Fields, in order: V gene, J gene, D gene, clone size, CDR3 protein, CDR3 DNA. The D gene is left open where the match is weak. Only some rows state a clone size, as once, few, many or a class for expanded clones.

TRBV6-5	TRBJ2-1	-	once	CASSPLAPYNEQFF	TGTGCCAGCAGTCCCCTAGCGCCTTACAATGAGCAGTTCTTC
TRBV13	TRBJ1-4	TRBD1	-	CASSPPPGQSNEKLFF	TGTGCCAGCAGCCCACCACCGGGACAGTCTAATGAAAAACTGTTTTTT
TRBV24-1	TRBJ2-7	TRBD1	-	CATSDPEQGYEQYF	TGTGCCACCAGTGATCCCGAACAGGGGTACGAGCAGTACTTC
TRBV7-2	TRBJ1-4	TRBD1	-	CASSQQGGSNEKLFF	TGTGCCAGCAGCCAACAGGGGGGATCTAATGAAAAACTGTTTTTT
TRBV12-5	TRBJ1-2	-	-	CASGLVRRNGYTF	TGTGCTAGTGGTTTGGTAAGGAGGAACGGCTACACCTTC
TRBV19	TRBJ2-1	TRBD1	-	CASSIPGTGNNEQFF	TGTGCCAGTAGTATCCCCGGGACAGGGAACAATGAGCAGTTCTTC
TRBV5-4	TRBJ2-3	TRBD2	-	CAGSIDGGGTDTQYF	TGTGCCGGCTCGATAGACGGGGGGGGAACAGATACGCAGTATTTT
TRBV10-1	TRBJ2-2	TRBD1	few	CASSPGQANTGELFF	TGCGCCAGCAGTCCTGGACAGGCGAACACCGGGGAGCTGTTTTTT
TRBV10-3	TRBJ1-5	TRBD1	-	CAISEGMTGISNQPQHF	TGTGCCATCAGTGAGGGGATGACAGGGATAAGCAATCAGCCCCAGCATTTT
TRBV5-4	TRBJ1-4	-	-	CASSLGRQAQNEKLFF	TGTGCCAGCAGCTTGGGCAGACAGGCACAAAATGAAAAACTGTTTTTT
TRBV4-1	TRBJ2-7	-	-	CASSLQTGSSYEQYF	TGCGCCAGCAGCCTTCAGACGGGGAGCTCCTACGAGCAGTACTTC
TRBV10-3	TRBJ1-2	-	-	CAISESEAGSLYTF	TGTGCCATCAGTGAGTCAGAGGCAGGGTCCCTCTACACCTTC
TRBV18	TRBJ2-7	TRBD1	-	CASSPTPRDRDKYEQYF	TGTGCCAGCTCACCGACCCCCCGGGACAGGGACAAATACGAGCAGTACTTC
TRBV5-5	TRBJ2-5	TRBD1	-	CASSFQQGRGETQYF	TGTGCCAGCAGCTTTCAACAGGGGAGAGGAGAGACCCAGTACTTC
TRBV9	TRBJ2-7	TRBD2	-	CASSPYWDYSYEQYF	TGTGCCAGCAGCCCCTACTGGGACTACTCTTACGAGCAGTACTTC
TRBV9	TRBJ2-1	TRBD2	-	CASRSGRTHEQFF	TGTGCCAGCCGTAGCGGGAGAACCCATGAGCAGTTCTTC
TRBV28	TRBJ1-6	-	-	CASSSPLGGGNSPLHF	TGTGCCAGCAGTTCACCGCTCGGGGGAGGTAATTCACCCCTCCACTTT
TRBV11-1	TRBJ1-1	-	-	CASSAIRGTEAFF	TGTGCCAGCAGCGCCATCCGGGGGACTGAAGCTTTCTTT
TRBV3-1/TRBV3-2	TRBJ1-2	-	-	CASSQDSGGGYTF	TGTGCCAGCAGCCAAGACAGTGGTGGTGGCTACACCTTC
TRBV12-5	TRBJ1-2	-	-	CASGLVHSPNYGYTF	TGTGCTAGTGGTTTGGTACACAGTCCTAACTATGGCTACACCTTC
TRBV11-3	TRBJ1-2	-	-	CASSLGDNDYGYTF	TGTGCCAGCAGCTTAGGCGACAACGACTATGGCTACACCTTC
TRBV7-9	TRBJ2-7	TRBD1	-	CASSPRQGFYEQYF	TGTGCCAGCAGCCCGAGACAGGGCTTTTACGAGCAGTACTTC
TRBV7-2	TRBJ2-3	-	-	CASSFGLLAQYF	TGTGCCAGCAGCTTTGGACTTCTGGCGCAGTATTTT
TRBV7-9	TRBJ2-4	TRBD2	-	CASSLSAGADIQYF	TGTGCCAGCAGCTTATCAGCGGGGGCGGACATTCAGTACTTC
TRBV7-9	TRBJ1-4	-	-	CASRLSGANEKLFF	TGTGCCAGCAGACTATCGGGGGCTAATGAAAAACTGTTTTTT
TRBV11-3	TRBJ1-2	-	-	CASIGSSGGYTF	TGTGCCAGCATCGGGAGCTCCGGGGGCTACACCTTC
TRBV14	TRBJ1-2	TRBD1	-	CASSPPRLDRLGSRPYGYTF	TGTGCCAGCAGCCCCCCCCGACTGGACAGGCTCGGCTCACGTCCCTATGGCTACACCTTC
TRBV28	TRBJ1-1	-	few	CASRGVGTEAFF	TGTGCCAGCAGAGGGGTCGGCACTGAAGCTTTCTTT
TRBV7-9	TRBJ1-6	-	-	CASSTNRVHNSPLHF	TGTGCCAGCAGCACTAACAGGGTGCATAATTCACCCCTCCACTTT
TRBV9	TRBJ1-1	-	-	CASSGRGSGMNTEAFF	TGTGCCAGCAGCGGGCGGGGAAGCGGGATGAACACTGAAGCTTTCTTT
TRBV5-4	TRBJ1-4	-	-	CASKPSTGINEKLFF	TGTGCCAGCAAGCCCTCGACAGGCATTAATGAAAAACTGTTTTTT
TRBV28	TRBJ2-3	-	-	CASSSPGRGTDTQYF	TGTGCCAGCAGTTCGCCGGGCCGGGGGACAGATACGCAGTATTTT
TRBV3-1/TRBV3-2	TRBJ1-6	TRBD1	few	CASSQATGGSSPLHF	TGTGCCAGCAGCCAAGCGACAGGGGGTTCTTCACCCCTCCACTTT
TRBV29-1	TRBJ2-1	-	-	CSVWLAARIEQFF	TGCAGCGTTTGGCTAGCCGCTCGAATCGAGCAGTTCTTC
TRBV5-1	TRBJ2-1	TRBD2	few	CASSLELAGIHEQFF	TGCGCCAGCAGCTTGGAACTAGCGGGAATCCATGAGCAGTTCTTC
TRBV5-1	TRBJ2-5	-	-	CASSLYREETQYF	TGCGCCAGCAGCTTATACAGGGAAGAGACCCAGTACTTC
TRBV5-1	TRBJ2-7	-	-	CASSPGSSSSYEQYF	TGCGCCAGCAGCCCCGGGTCGTCGAGCTCCTACGAGCAGTACTTC
TRBV29-1	TRBJ1-2	-	-	CSATGIALNYGYTF	TGCAGCGCCACAGGGATAGCCTTAAACTATGGCTACACCTTC
TRBV3-1/TRBV3-2	TRBJ2-1	TRBD2	-	CASRIAGGDNEQFF	TGTGCCAGCAGAATAGCGGGGGGGGACAATGAGCAGTTCTTC
TRBV7-9	TRBJ2-2	TRBD1	-	CATYPAEQGAGGELFF	TGTGCCACCTACCCCGCGGAACAGGGGGCGGGCGGGGAGCTGTTTTTT
TRBV11-2	TRBJ2-5	-	-	CASSLWSRETQYF	TGTGCCAGCAGCTTATGGTCTCGGGAGACCCAGTACTTC
TRBV3-1/TRBV3-2	TRBJ1-3	-	-	CASSPTGENTIYF	TGTGCCAGCAGCCCTACCGGGGAAAACACCATATATTTT
TRBV12-3/TRBV12-4	TRBJ1-1	-	few	CASSPTRDKAFF	TGTGCCAGCAGTCCGACCCGGGACAAAGCTTTCTTT
TRBV12-3/TRBV12-4	TRBJ1-2	TRBD1	-	CASSRTGRSSYTF	TGTGCCAGCAGCCGGACAGGGCGTAGTAGCTACACCTTC
TRBV6-5	TRBJ2-4	-	-	CASMVQVKNIQYF	TGTGCCAGCATGGTTCAGGTGAAAAACATTCAGTACTTC
TRBV20-1	TRBJ2-2	-	once	CSAKRTGELFF	TGCAGTGCTAAGAGGACCGGGGAGCTGTTTTTT
TRBV7-2	TRBJ2-3	TRBD2	-	CASSLGRLAGGTYTDTQYF	TGTGCCAGCAGCTTAGGCCGACTAGCGGGGGGGACTTACACAGATACGCAGTATTTT
TRBV12-3/TRBV12-4	TRBJ2-3	-	-	CASSSRDQVQYF	TGTGCCAGCAGTTCGCGGGACCAAGTGCAGTATTTT
TRBV14	TRBJ1-2	-	-	CASSGAGRPTALSGYTF	TGTGCCAGCAGCGGCGCGGGCAGACCAACCGCCCTAAGTGGCTACACCTTC
TRBV14	TRBJ2-1	-	-	CASSQDLNNEQFF	TGTGCCAGCAGCCAAGATCTTAACAATGAGCAGTTCTTC
TRBV6-5	TRBJ1-5	-	once	CASSPRTDYQPQHF	TGTGCCAGCAGTCCCCGGACAGATTATCAGCCCCAGCATTTT
TRBV19	TRBJ1-6	-	-	CASSISGGIGNSPLHF	TGTGCCAGTAGTATATCCGGGGGTATCGGTAATTCACCCCTCCACTTT
TRBV5-4	TRBJ1-1	TRBD1	-	CASSPQGAHTEAFF	TGTGCCAGCAGCCCTCAGGGGGCGCACACTGAAGCTTTCTTT
TRBV29-1	TRBJ2-1	-	few	CSVEVHFSYNEQFF	TGCAGCGTTGAAGTCCACTTCTCCTACAATGAGCAGTTCTTC